This T cell receptor (beta chain) was identified in a study of memory CD4+ T cells and cytomegalovirus serostatus. Turning to the study itself: Donors were healthy Belgian adults, under ten CMV seropositive and 20 to 25 seronegative.

The sort gate was single viable CD3+CD4+CD8-CD45RO+ cells for memory CD4+ T cells. V lost 2 bases and J 1 base, leaving 9 bases between the germline ends. Germline V gene sequence: CDR1 MNHNS, CDR2 SASEGT. CDR3 length equals 15 residues. Produced via immunoSEQ multiplex PCR; TCRdb's table is partial and in-frame only. This table has approximately 47,000 clones, 78% appearing once. The specimen was memory CD4+ T cells from blood. This chain connects TRBV6-1 to TRBJ1-3; weak D call: TRBD1 (5 bases). The receptor was isolated from an adult in good health and CMV-seronegative. The DNA for the CDR3 is TGTGCCAGCAGTGAACCGAGGGGATCTGGAAACACCATATATTTT. Encoded protein: CASSEPRGSGNTIYF.